This record looks at one TCR beta chain sequence and its context. Germline V gene data show CDR1 as PRHDT and CDR2 as FYEKMQ (reference sequence). The CDR3 covers 13 residues. Trimming stripped 5 bases from V and 1 base from J, with 8 bases between. This entry is derived from a study of CD8+ T cells in alopecia areata. RNA, once extracted, was reverse transcribed into cDNA for use as the sequencing template. The method was immunoSEQ multiplex PCR; TCRdb's version includes in-frame clones alone and lacks a portion of them. The sample gives around 210,000 clones, 64% of which show up once; 4.2% is in the top ten. The treatment denotes: oral pan-JAK inhibitor, 5-10 mg twice daily. PBMCs, the starting material, were the source of sorted CD4+ and CD8+ T cells.

The clonotype comes from a human donor with alopecia areata. The V call is TRBV13, the J call TRBJ1-1; tentative D call: TRBD1 (6 bases). The sequencing here drew on CD4+ T cells sorted from blood, taken at week 4, from a patient treated with tofacitinib. The CDR3 DNA follows: TGTGCCAGCAGCGGGACACCGAACACTGAAGCTTTCTTT. It translates to CASSGTPNTEAFF.